These 24 T cell receptor beta chains came from one sample sequenced in a study of vaccination effects on CD4 cells after COVID-19. The ViraFEST assay expanded antigen-specific CD4+ T cells with viral peptide pools before sequencing. Following 10 days of culture, CD4+ T cells were isolated. The participants, recipients of two vaccine doses, got either BNT162b2 or mRNA-1273. Clones were sequenced by immunoSEQ multiplex PCR, and TCRdb holds only the in-frame ones, with some missing. The table has around 32,000 clones, 55% to 75% seen once. Antigen specificity for these receptors is unknown. The specimen was CD4+ T cells from PBMCs cultured with HCoV-229E spike peptides, collected after COVID-19 vaccination. The origin of the receptors is a human donor who received a COVID-19 vaccine.

The chain uses TRBV5-6 and TRBJ1-3, with TRBD1 identical over 7 bases. Germline V gives CDR1 SGHDT, CDR2 YYEEEE. The CDR3 loop spans 13 amino acids. The V and J ends lost 7 bases and 4 bases, in that order; junction bases with no gene match: 5. CDR3 residues: CASARDRGNTIYF. CDR3 sequence (DNA): TGTGCCAGCGCCAGGGACAGAGGAAACACCATATATTTT.

The rearrangement uses TRBV7-8 and TRBJ1-2; no reliable D call. V was trimmed by 1 base and J by 8 bases, leaving 11 bases between them. Germline V CDR1 and CDR2: SGHVS, FQNEAQ. The CDR3 is 13 amino acids. The CDR3 loop reads CASSLVRGEGYTF. CDR3 DNA sequence: TGTGCCAGCAGCTTAGTTCGGGGAGAAGGCTACACCTTC.

The V call is TRBV27, the J call TRBJ2-2; 7 nucleotides line up with TRBD2. Germline assignment: CDR1 MNHEY and CDR2 SMNVEV (reference sequence). Trimming took 7 bases from V and 6 from J; bases not matched to a gene: 8. The CDR3 totals 14 residues. CDR3 DNA sequence: TGTGCCAGCAAGCTAGCGGAGCGACCCGGGGAGCTGTTTTTT. Translated: CASKLAERPGELFF.

The V and J genes are TRBV7-9 and TRBJ2-7, with 8 nucleotides matching TRBD1. V shed 6 bases and J 1 base; nucleotides not matched to a gene: 5. The germline V gene has CDR1 SEHNR and CDR2 FQNEAQ (reference sequence). CDR3 length: 14 amino acids. The CDR3 DNA reads TGTGCCAGCAGAACAGGGGGACCATCCTACGAGCAGTACTTC. Protein product: CASRTGGPSYEQYF.

The table lists this clone with a few counts. V usage is TRBV10-1 and J usage is TRBJ2-7; D ambiguous. Trimming cost V 4 bases and J 8 bases, with 15 bases left between them. The germline gives CDR1 WNHNN, CDR2 SYGVQD (reference sequence). CDR3 size: 13 residues. The CDR3 DNA sequence: TGCGCCAGCAGTGGGCCCTCTACGGGCAAGCAGTACTTC. This codes for CASSGPSTGKQYF.

This clone has a handful of counts. The gene calls are TRBV19 and TRBJ1-2; 8 bases agree with TRBD1. CDR1 LNHDA and CDR2 SQIVND come from the germline V gene (reference sequence). CDR3 length equals 16 residues. With 5 bases clipped from V and 5 bases from J, the junction kept 13 bases outside the gene matches. As DNA, the CDR3 is TGTGCCAGTAGTCCGAAGACAGGGGTTATTGAGTATGGCTACACCTTC. Protein product: CASSPKTGVIEYGYTF.

The chain employs TRBV6-5 and TRBJ1-1; a weak D match, TRBD1 (6 bases). V was pared by 4 bases and J by 4 bases, with 10 bases between. Per the germline V gene, CDR1 is MNHEY and CDR2 is SVGAGI. The CDR3 has 13 amino acids. The CDR3 loop reads CASSSGQSTEAFF. The CDR3 bases are TGTGCCAGCAGTTCCGGACAGAGCACTGAAGCTTTCTTT.

This clone was seen just once. The chain couples TRBV24-1 to TRBJ1-2, with a weak D call TRBD1 (5 bases). Trimming removed 3 bases at V and 6 bases at J, with 10 bases between. The CDR3 has 13 residues. CDR1 is KGHDR and CDR2 is SFDVKD in the germline V gene. For the CDR3, the DNA is TGTGCCACCAGTGATGGTCCAGGGCATGGCTACACCTTC. This gives the protein CATSDGPGHGYTF.

CDR3 bases: TGTGCCAGCAGCTTAGCAGGGTGGGCTAATGAAAAACTGTTTTTT. Translating gives CASSLAGWANEKLFF. This chain links TRBV7-8 with TRBJ1-4; the D is unclear. With 0 bases removed from V and 3 bases from J, the gap between germline ends came to 8 bases. The CDR3 sequence is 15 residues long. Per germline, CDR1 SGHVS and CDR2 FQNEAQ. Full variable domain (outside the CDR3, taken from reference TRBV7-8 and TRBJ1-4): GAGVSQSPRYKVAKRGQDVALRCDPISGHVSLFWYQQALGQGPEFLTYFQNEAQLDKSGLPSDRFFAERPEGSVSTLKIQRTQQEDSAVYLCASSLAGWANEKLFFGSGTQLSVL.

The CDR3 loop reads CASSEGGSTNEKLFF. The CDR3 DNA is TGTGCCAGCAGTGAGGGGGGGTCTACTAATGAAAAACTGTTTTTT. The rearrangement joins TRBV2 to TRBJ1-4; a weak D match, TRBD1 (5 bases). Germline loops: CDR1 SNHLY, CDR2 FYNNEI. V was shortened by 3 bases and J by 2 bases, with 10 bases between the two germline ends. The CDR3 covers 15 residues.

J is TRBJ2-3 and V is TRBV5-1; 8 nucleotides agree with TRBD1. The CDR3 runs to 16 residues. Germline CDR1 and CDR2: SGHRS and YFSETQ. V lost 3 bases, J lost 1 base, and 7 bases stayed unmatched. CDR3 residues: CASSSTTGQGTDTQYF. The CDR3 nucleotides read TGCGCCAGCAGCTCGACCACGGGACAGGGCACAGATACGCAGTATTTT.

The chain employs TRBV21-1 and TRBJ2-7; TRBD1 is the table's D call and was not checked against the DNA. TRBV21-1 counts as a pseudogene. CDR3 length: 15 residues. The CDR3 DNA follows: TGTGCCAGCAGCAAAGTGAAGGGGCGCCTCTACGAGCAGTACTTC. Translating it yields CASSKVKGRLYEQYF.

The rearrangement joins TRBV28 to TRBJ2-2; D gene ambiguous. This CDR3 has 15 residues. The V end lost 5 bases, the J end lost 0 bases, and 10 bases lay between the germline ends. Germline CDR1 is MDHEN and CDR2 is SYDVKM. The CDR3 nucleotides are TGTGCCAGCAGTCCGCGTTTGGCGAACACCGGGGAGCTGTTTTTT. Protein product: CASSPRLANTGELFF.

For the CDR3, the DNA is TGCGCCAGCAGCTTGGGACAAAGCGACGAGCAGTACTTC. It specifies CASSLGQSDEQYF. The V gene is TRBV5-1, the J gene TRBJ2-7; D is uncertain. Germline V gene sequence: CDR1 SGHRS, CDR2 YFSETQ. V lost 0 bases and J lost 5, with 9 bases in between. CDR3 size: 13 residues.

This chain links TRBV5-1 with TRBJ2-3; maybe TRBD1 (5 bases). V lost 2 bases to trimming and J lost 3 bases, with 10 bases between them. Per germline, CDR1 SGHRS and CDR2 YFSETQ. The CDR3 totals 14 residues. The CDR3 loop is CASSLQVTTDTQYF. CDR3 DNA: TGCGCCAGCAGCTTACAGGTGACAACAGATACGCAGTATTTT.

The chain has TRBV6-5 and TRBJ1-2; a weak D match, TRBD1 (5 bases). CDR1 and CDR2 from the germline V gene are MNHEY and SVGAGI. V was pared by 6 bases and J by 5 bases, with 13 bases between. The CDR3 consists of 13 residues. The CDR3: CASRYDSQYGYTF. For the CDR3, the DNA is TGTGCCAGCAGATACGACAGTCAATATGGCTACACCTTC.

The sample holds one count of this clone. CDR3: CAWSRRAQETQYF. CDR3 DNA sequence: TGTGCCTGGAGTAGAAGGGCGCAAGAGACCCAGTACTTC. The chain is built from TRBV30 and TRBJ2-5; no firm D call. V was cut by 2 bases and J by 2 bases, with 9 bases left in between. This CDR3 comprises 13 residues. Germline-derived CDR1 and CDR2 are GTSNPN and SVGIG (reference sequence). Drawing the rest from reference TRBV30 and TRBJ2-5, the complete variable domain is SQTIHQWPATLVQPVGSPLSLECTVEGTSNPNLYWYRQAAGRGLQLLFYSVGIGQISSEVPQNLSASRPQDRQFILSSKKLLLSDSGFYLCAWSRRAQETQYFGPGTRLLVL.

This clone turned up a few times. The chain has TRBV3-1 (or the pseudogene TRBV3-2) and TRBJ1-3; TRBD1 agrees at 8 bases. The junction had 1 base not matched to a gene; V was cut back by 4 bases and J by 2 bases. This CDR3 is 14 amino acids long. CDR1 and CDR2 (germline): LGHDT, YNNKEL (reference sequence). The CDR3 nucleotides read TGTGCCAGCAGCCTACAGGGGGCTGGAAACACCATATATTTT. It specifies CASSLQGAGNTIYF.

This chain connects TRBV13 to TRBJ1-2, with D possibly matching TRBD1 (6 bases). V dropped 7 bases and J dropped 4 bases, with 16 bases sitting between them. The CDR3 is 14 amino acids. Germline V lookup: CDR1 PRHDT, CDR2 FYEKMQ (reference sequence). In DNA form, the CDR3 reads TGTGCCAGCACCCTAGGGGGAGGTGGCTATGGCTACACCTTC. Residues: CASTLGGGGYGYTF.

The genes are TRBV19 and TRBJ1-1; perhaps TRBD1 as D (5 bases). CDR3 length: 15 amino acids. Germline V lookup: CDR1 LNHDA, CDR2 SQIVND (reference sequence). Between the trimmed V and J ends, which lost 6 bases and 4 bases, there was a span of 18 bases. CDR3 in DNA: TGTGCCAGTAGCAAGGAGGGGCCAATGATCACTGAAGCTTTCTTT. It codes for CASSKEGPMITEAFF.

The chain links TRBV5-4 to TRBJ1-3; the D is unclear. The length of the CDR3 is 15 residues. Trimming removed 0 bases from V and 0 bases from J, with 7 bases in between. CDR1 is SGHNT and CDR2 is YYREEE in the germline V gene (reference sequence). In DNA, the CDR3 is TGTGCCAGCAGCTTGGCGGGGTTCTCTGGAAACACCATATATTTT. It codes for CASSLAGFSGNTIYF.

Only a few counts were recorded for this clone. This chain uses TRBV19 with TRBJ2-3; 7 bases are a match to TRBD1. Germline assignment: CDR1 LNHDA and CDR2 SQIVND (reference sequence). The CDR3 has 12 amino acids. With V trimmed by 9 bases and J by 4 bases, 4 bases remained unmatched. CDR3 sequence reads: CARTGLADTQYF. The DNA of the CDR3 is TGTGCCAGGACAGGGTTGGCAGATACGCAGTATTTT.

This sequence joins TRBV6-1 and TRBJ2-7; TRBD2 agrees at 8 bases. The junction had 14 bases not matched to a gene; V was cut back by 1 base and J by 3 bases. The CDR3 length is 18 residues. CDR1 is MNHNS, CDR2 SASEGT, per germline. CDR3 in amino acids: CASSEEAWASGGNYEQYF. The DNA of the CDR3 is TGTGCCAGCAGTGAAGAGGCATGGGCCTCGGGGGGGAACTACGAGCAGTACTTC.

This sequence joins TRBV7-9 and TRBJ1-1, with 12 bases identical to TRBD1. Germline assignment: CDR1 SEHNR and CDR2 FQNEAQ (reference sequence). Germline trimming cut 5 bases from V and 0 bases from J; bases unmatched to any gene: 10. The CDR3 has 18 amino acids. CDR3 DNA: TGTGCCAGCAGCCCGACCGGGACAGGGGGCGTTTTGAACACTGAAGCTTTCTTT. The encoded protein is CASSPTGTGGVLNTEAFF.